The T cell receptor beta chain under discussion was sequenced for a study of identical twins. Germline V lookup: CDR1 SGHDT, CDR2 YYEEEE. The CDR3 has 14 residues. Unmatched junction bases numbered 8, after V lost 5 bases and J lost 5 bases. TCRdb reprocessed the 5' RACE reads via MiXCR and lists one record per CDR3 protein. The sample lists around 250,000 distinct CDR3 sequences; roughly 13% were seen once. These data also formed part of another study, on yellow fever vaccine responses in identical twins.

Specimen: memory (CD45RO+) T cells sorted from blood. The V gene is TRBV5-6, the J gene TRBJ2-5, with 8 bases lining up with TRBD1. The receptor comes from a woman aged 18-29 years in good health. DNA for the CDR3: TGTGCCAGCAGTGTACAGGGGGAGGAGGAGACCCAGTACTTC. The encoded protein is CASSVQGEEETQYF.